These 19 T cell receptor beta chains came from one sample sequenced in a study of T-cell memory formation after mild COVID-19. TCRdb ran MiXCR on the 5' RACE reads and lists one entry per CDR3 protein. The repertoire holds some 210,000 distinct CDR3 sequences, with approximately 20% as singletons. Sequencing input: PBMCs or a T cell subset sorted from them (not recorded which). These TCRs come from an adult woman who had mild COVID-19 (a few samples of this study predate the infection). Cell type and time point are not known.

This clonotype was detected many times. V and J are TRBV12-3 or TRBV12-4 and TRBJ2-2; tentatively, D is TRBD2 (6 bases). V was clipped by 10 bases and J by 7 bases, with 28 bases between them. The CDR3 consists of 17 residues. The DNA for the CDR3 is TGTGCCATCCAATCCAAGGGAGTCCGGGGGTTCCGCGGGGAGCTGTTTTTT. It is translated as CAIQSKGVRGFRGELFF.

The table lists this clonotype with a few counts. The chain carries TRBV9 and TRBJ2-2, with 8 bases aligning to TRBD1. Losses at the gene ends were 2 bases for V and 1 base for J; bases not matched to a gene: 4. Per germline, CDR1 SGDLS and CDR2 YYNGEE. This CDR3 is built from 16 residues. For the CDR3, the DNA is TGTGCCAGCAGCGTGAGAACAGGGGGGAACACCGGGGAGCTGTTTTTT. Amino acid sequence: CASSVRTGGNTGELFF. The variable domain in full, completed from reference TRBV9 and TRBJ2-2, reads DSGVTQTPKHLITATGQRVTLRCSPRSGDLSVYWYQQSLDQGLQFLIQYYNGEERAKGNILERFSAQQFPDLHSELNLSSLELGDSALYFCASSVRTGGNTGELFFGEGSRLTVL.

The chain employs TRBV6-5 and TRBJ2-2; D is possibly TRBD1 (6 bases). Germline V gene sequence: CDR1 MNHEY, CDR2 SVGAGI. V lost 2 bases and J 5 bases, leaving 12 bases between the germline ends. The CDR3 sequence is 15 residues long. CDR3 protein: CASSYQGQITGELFF. CDR3 nucleotide sequence: TGTGCCAGCAGTTACCAAGGACAGATTACCGGGGAGCTGTTTTTT.

This clonotype was seen more than once but under ten times. The chain couples TRBV6-1 to TRBJ1-1; a possible D gene is TRBD1 (5 bases). Germline loops: CDR1 MNHNS, CDR2 SASEGT. Trimming took off 4 bases at V and 11 bases at J, with 17 bases between the two ends. The CDR3 runs to 13 residues. CDR3 in DNA: TGTGCCAGCAGTGTGAAAGGGGCCCTTAAGGCTTTCTTT. As protein: CASSVKGALKAFF.

This clonotype was seen only a few times. This chain connects TRBV12-3 or TRBV12-4 to TRBJ2-3; the D gene is possibly TRBD2 (6 bases). The CDR3 spans 17 residues. Trimming stripped 0 bases from V and 2 bases from J, with 15 bases between. The CDR3 sequence is CASSLARDFALTDTQYF. The CDR3 nucleotides are TGTGCCAGCAGTTTAGCCCGGGACTTCGCCCTCACAGATACGCAGTATTTT.

This chain connects TRBV5-1 to TRBJ1-5; possible D gene TRBD1, 6 bases. Trimming stripped 1 base from V and 0 bases from J, with 8 bases between. The germline V gene encodes CDR1 SGHRS and CDR2 YFSETQ. This CDR3 is built from 15 residues. The CDR3 sequence: CASSLTGNSNQPQHF. DNA for the CDR3: TGCGCCAGCAGCTTGACAGGGAATAGCAATCAGCCCCAGCATTTT.

This chain uses TRBV2 with TRBJ1-1, with 9 bases identical to TRBD1. V lost 5 bases and J lost 9; bases outside the gene matches: 13. The CDR3 runs 15 residues. CDR1 and CDR2 from the germline V gene are SNHLY and FYNNEI. The CDR3 reads CASSTTPRTGDKAFF. CDR3 in DNA: TGTGCCAGCAGTACGACCCCCCGGACAGGGGATAAAGCTTTCTTT.

This clonotype was seen many times. This chain uses TRBV12-3 or TRBV12-4 with TRBJ1-2; 7 bases map to TRBD1. The CDR3 totals 13 residues. V trimming: 5 bases; J trimming: 7 bases; junction bases outside the gene matches: 7. The DNA for the CDR3 is TGTGCCAGCAGTCCAGGGGCAGGGGGTGGCTACACCTTC. As protein: CASSPGAGGGYTF.

This clonotype was counted a few times. The rearrangement links TRBV2 to TRBJ1-2, with a weak D call TRBD1 (5 bases). The germline V gene encodes CDR1 SNHLY and CDR2 FYNNEI. The V end was cut by 2 bases, the J end by 7 bases, with 14 bases between. This CDR3 comprises 14 residues. CDR3 residues: CASSELRGKGGYTF. DNA of the CDR3: TGTGCCAGCAGTGAATTAAGGGGAAAGGGTGGCTACACCTTC.

The sample holds one count of this clonotype. V is TRBV30 and J is TRBJ1-1, with a weak D call TRBD1 (6 bases). The CDR3 sequence is 13 residues long. Per germline, CDR1 GTSNPN and CDR2 SVGIG (reference sequence). Between the trimmed V and J ends, which lost 3 bases and 4 bases, there was a span of 12 bases. The CDR3 DNA reads TGTGCCTGGAGGTATACAGGGATCACTGAAGCTTTCTTT. Translation gives CAWRYTGITEAFF.

This clonotype was observed a few times. This chain links TRBV3-1 with TRBJ1-1, with D hard to call. Trimming pared 4 bases from V and 0 bases from J, leaving 15 bases between. Germline loops: CDR1 LGHDT, CDR2 YNNKEL (reference sequence). This CDR3 comprises 16 residues. The chain's CDR3 is CASSPLLGVLNTEAFF. CDR3 bases: TGTGCCAGCAGCCCACTACTAGGAGTACTGAACACTGAAGCTTTCTTT.

J is TRBJ1-6 and V is TRBV5-1; D gene ambiguous. V was trimmed by 4 bases and J by 0 bases, leaving 11 bases between them. The germline V gene encodes CDR1 SGHRS and CDR2 YFSETQ. The CDR3 is 16 residues long. CDR3 region: CASSQRGSSYNSPLHF. CDR3 nucleotides: TGCGCCAGCAGCCAACGGGGAAGCTCCTATAATTCACCCCTCCACTTT.

In this sample, this clonotype turned up a few times. The DNA of the CDR3 is TGCGCCAGCAGCAACGGACAGGGAAATGAAAAACTGTTTTTT. Encoded protein: CASSNGQGNEKLFF. The V call is TRBV5-1, the J call TRBJ1-4; the match to TRBD1 covers 8 bases. Losses at the gene ends were 4 bases for V and 5 bases for J; bases not matched to a gene: 4. The CDR3 consists of 14 residues. CDR1 is SGHRS and CDR2 is YFSETQ in the germline V gene.

A few counts support this clonotype. The chain combines TRBV12-3 or TRBV12-4 with TRBJ1-2, with D perhaps TRBD1 (5 bases). The CDR3 contains 14 residues. V was cut by 3 bases and J by 3 bases, with 11 bases left in between. The CDR3 here is CASSFYGGYYGYTF. The CDR3 DNA reads as TGTGCCAGCAGTTTTTATGGGGGTTACTATGGCTACACCTTC.

This clonotype was seen more than once but under ten times. V is TRBV7-6 and J is TRBJ1-3; D uncertain. The CDR3 has 15 residues. The germline V gene encodes CDR1 SGHVS and CDR2 FNYEAQ. The ends were cut back, 5 bases at V and 2 bases at J, with 13 bases in the middle. The CDR3 sequence: CASSLLYRTGNTIYF. The CDR3, as DNA: TGTGCCAGCAGCCTCCTATATCGGACTGGAAACACCATATATTTT.

CDR3 sequence reads: CASSSGTEQETQYF. CDR3 DNA sequence: TGTGCCAGCTCATCAGGGACGGAACAAGAGACCCAGTACTTC. The chain uses TRBV18 and TRBJ2-5; D is perhaps TRBD1 or TRBD2 (5 bases each). The CDR3 totals 14 residues. Germline V gives CDR1 KGHSH, CDR2 LQKENI. Trimming cost V 5 bases and J 2 bases, with 12 bases left between them.

Here the CDR3 DNA reads TGTGCCAGCAGCTTTATGCAGGGACGTGGCTACACCTTC. This sequence encodes CASSFMQGRGYTF. This chain connects TRBV11-2 to TRBJ1-2, with D maybe TRBD1 (5 bases). The length of the CDR3 is 13 residues. CDR1 SGHAT and CDR2 FQNNGV come from the germline V gene. Between the trimmed V and J ends, which lost 3 bases and 7 bases, there was a span of 12 bases.

The chain carries TRBV12-3 or TRBV12-4 and TRBJ1-2, with D tentatively TRBD1 (6 bases). This CDR3 is 13 amino acids long. The V end was cut by 3 bases, the J end by 4 bases, with 9 bases between. This CDR3 is CASSFKQGYGYTF. DNA for the CDR3: TGTGCCAGCAGTTTCAAACAGGGCTATGGCTACACCTTC.

The rearrangement links TRBV4-2 to TRBJ2-3, with TRBD2 matching over 10 bases. The CDR3 is made up of 19 amino acids. Trimming at V came to 0 bases and at J to 4 bases, leaving 13 bases not matched to a gene. Germline lookup yields CDR1 LGHNA and CDR2 YNFKEQ. This chain's CDR3 is CASSQESSGGAGGADTQYF. In DNA, the CDR3 is TGTGCCAGCAGCCAAGAGTCCAGCGGGGGGGCCGGTGGCGCAGATACGCAGTATTTT.